The 26 T cell receptor beta chains reported below all come from one sample, sequenced in a study of a mutant IDH1 vaccine in newly diagnosed glioma. Assay: immunoSEQ multiplex PCR; the TCRdb copy retains only in-frame clones and omits some. The sample records 23,000 or so clones, 65% to 85% being singletons. These TCRs are of unknown antigen specificity. Time point described: week 5, during vaccination. The vaccine gave 300 ug of a 20-mer mutant IDH1 peptide subcutaneously per dose. The source was PBMCs, collected from a glioma patient whose treatment included an IDH1 peptide vaccine. These receptors were taken from a man in his forties or fifties with glioma.

The V call is TRBV5-4, the J call TRBJ1-3; D may be TRBD1 (5 bases). The CDR3 is made up of 17 amino acids. Germline lookup yields CDR1 SGHNT and CDR2 YYREEE (reference sequence). V was trimmed by 1 base and J by 1 base, leaving 15 bases between them. The CDR3 protein is CASSLKGTPSSGNTIYF. The DNA of the CDR3 is TGTGCCAGCAGCTTGAAAGGGACTCCTTCATCTGGAAACACCATATATTTT. Complete variable domain (other parts from reference TRBV5-4 and TRBJ1-3): ETGVTQSPTHLIKTRGQQVTLRCSSQSGHNTVSWYQQALGQGPQFIFQYYREEENGRGNFPPRFSGLQFPNYSSELNVNALELDDSALYLCASSLKGTPSSGNTIYFGEGSWLTVV.

The chain links TRBV29-1 to TRBJ1-2, with TRBD1 matching over 7 bases. Germline CDR1 SQVTM, CDR2 ANQGSEA. The CDR3 is 12 residues long. The V and J ends lost 7 bases and 4 bases, in that order; junction bases with no gene match: 6. The CDR3 spells CSAHRGTYGYTF. The DNA for the CDR3 is TGCAGCGCGCACAGGGGTACCTATGGCTACACCTTC.

V gene TRBV19 combines with J gene TRBJ1-1; D may be TRBD1 (5 bases). The CDR3 loop spans 14 amino acids. V was clipped by 6 bases and J by 0 bases, with 11 bases between them. Germline V CDR1 and CDR2: LNHDA, SQIVND (reference sequence). The CDR3 DNA is TGTGCCAGTAGGGCGGGGGGTCTGAACACTGAAGCTTTCTTT. Translated, it gives CASRAGGLNTEAFF.

The V and J genes are TRBV4-1 and TRBJ1-2; perhaps TRBD1 as D (6 bases). This CDR3 has 15 amino acids. CDR1 and CDR2 from the germline V gene are MGHRA and YSYEKL. Trimming removed 1 base at V and 3 bases at J, with 12 bases between. In DNA, the CDR3 is TGCGCCAGCAGCCAAGTCTCAGGGGCACACTATGGCTACACCTTC. Amino acid sequence: CASSQVSGAHYGYTF.

The chain links TRBV7-9 to TRBJ1-1, with D maybe TRBD1 (5 bases). This CDR3 is built from 13 residues. Germline V gene lookup returns CDR1 SEHNR and CDR2 FQNEAQ (reference sequence). Trimming took off 3 bases at V and 3 bases at J, with 8 bases between the two ends. CDR3 nucleotides: TGTGCCAGCAGCTTGACAGCGGACACTGAAGCTTTCTTT. Amino acid sequence: CASSLTADTEAFF.

This rearrangement joins TRBV30 to TRBJ2-3; no reliable D call. Germline CDR1 reads GTSNPN; CDR2 reads SVGIG (reference sequence). V lost 0 bases, J lost 5 bases, and 9 bases lay in between. The CDR3 contains 13 residues. The CDR3 DNA follows: TGTGCCTGGAGTGTACGGTCGAGAGATACGCAGTATTTT. This translates into CAWSVRSRDTQYF.

This chain links TRBV7-2 with TRBJ2-2, with 8 bases lining up with TRBD1. With V trimmed by 0 bases and J by 6 bases, 6 bases remained unmatched. The CDR3 contains 16 residues. Germline CDR1 SGHTA, CDR2 FQGNSA. CDR3 loop: CASSLADRVVPGELFF. The CDR3 DNA reads TGTGCCAGCAGCTTAGCGGACAGGGTTGTCCCCGGGGAGCTGTTTTTT. The full variable domain, its missing parts supplied by reference TRBV7-2 and TRBJ2-2, is GAGVSQSPSNKVTEKGKDVELRCDPISGHTALYWYRQSLGQGLEFLIYFQGNSAPDKSGLPSDRFSAERTGGSVSTLTIQRTQQEDSAVYLCASSLADRVVPGELFFGEGSRLTVL.

Only one count was recorded for this clone. The V and J genes are TRBV5-5 and TRBJ1-4; no clear D. Germline loops: CDR1 SGHKS, CDR2 YYEKEE (reference sequence). The CDR3 is 15 amino acids. The germline V and J ends were trimmed by 3 bases and 2 bases, with 11 bases remaining between them. CDR3 nucleotides: TGTGCCAGCAGCTCTGCTTTTCCCACTAATGAAAAACTGTTTTTT. This translates into CASSSAFPTNEKLFF.

The genes are TRBV10-1 and TRBJ1-5, with 7 bases that match TRBD1. The CDR3 runs 13 residues. CDR1 and CDR2 (germline): WNHNN, SYGVQD (reference sequence). The V gene end was trimmed by 3 bases and the J gene end by 6 bases; junction bases not matched to a gene: 2. CDR3 in amino acids: CASSESGGQPQHF. CDR3 DNA sequence: TGCGCCAGCAGTGAATCAGGGGGTCAGCCCCAGCATTTT.

The chain links TRBV16 to TRBJ1-1, with D possibly TRBD1 on 5 matching bases. Germline V lookup: CDR1 KGHSY, CDR2 FQNENV. The CDR3 covers 14 residues. V gave up 5 bases and J gave up 4 bases, with 14 bases separating them. The CDR3 DNA reads TGTGCCAGCAGCACCTATACTAGGGGCACTGAAGCTTTCTTT. This gives the protein CASSTYTRGTEAFF.

The chain employs TRBV5-1 and TRBJ1-4, with D hard to call. Trimming took off 4 bases at V and 8 bases at J, with 18 bases between the two ends. Germline V gene lookup returns CDR1 SGHRS and CDR2 YFSETQ. The CDR3 totals 15 residues. The CDR3 coding sequence is TGCGCCAGCAGCCCTGGGTCCCCGGAAGGGGAAAAACTGTTTTTT. Amino acids: CASSPGSPEGEKLFF.

This clone occurred once. The V and J genes are TRBV11-3 and TRBJ2-7; TRBD2 is a possible D gene (6 bases). Per the germline V gene, CDR1 is SGHNT and CDR2 is YENEEA. The V end was cut by 5 bases, the J end by 6 bases, with 14 bases between. This CDR3 is built from 13 residues. CDR3 residues: CASSTEWGGEQYV. The CDR3 nucleotides are TGTGCCAGCAGCACCGAATGGGGAGGCGAGCAGTACGTC.

V and J are TRBV19 and TRBJ1-3; tentative D call: TRBD1 (5 bases). This CDR3 has 20 amino acids. V was pared by 0 bases and J by 2 bases, with 23 bases between. The V gene's germline CDR1 is LNHDA and CDR2 SQIVND (reference sequence). CDR3 nucleotides: TGTGCCAGTAGTATAGATCGAATTGGGCCTCAGGGAGTCCCTGGAAACACCATATATTTT. Amino acid sequence: CASSIDRIGPQGVPGNTIYF.

The gene calls are TRBV11-1 and TRBJ2-7, with D possibly TRBD2 on 6 matching bases. CDR1 SGHAT and CDR2 FQDESV come from the germline V gene (reference sequence). V was shortened by 1 base and J by 0 bases, with 10 bases between the two germline ends. This CDR3 has 15 amino acids. The CDR3 is CASSLGRDASYEQYF. The DNA of the CDR3 is TGTGCCAGCAGCTTAGGGCGGGACGCCTCCTACGAGCAGTACTTC.

The DNA for the CDR3 is TGTGCCAGCTCTCAGTGGAGCTCTGGGGCCAACGTCCTGACTTTC. As protein: CASSQWSSGANVLTF. The chain uses TRBV6-5 and TRBJ2-6, with D uncertain. V lost 8 bases, J lost 0 bases, and 11 bases lay in between. Germline V gives CDR1 MNHEY, CDR2 SVGAGI. The CDR3 is 15 residues long.

This chain joins TRBV15 and TRBJ1-2, with D perhaps matching TRBD1 (5 bases). V lost 0 bases to trimming and J lost 2 bases, with 19 bases between them. Germline assignment: CDR1 LNHNV and CDR2 YYDKDF (reference sequence). The CDR3 covers 18 residues. This CDR3 reads CATSREAGVGARNYGYTF. DNA for the CDR3: TGTGCCACCAGCAGAGAGGCTGGGGTCGGGGCCCGGAACTATGGCTACACCTTC.

This rearrangement joins TRBV2 to TRBJ2-1; TRBD1 or TRBD2 may be the D gene (5 bases each). Per germline, CDR1 SNHLY and CDR2 FYNNEI. V was pared by 3 bases and J by 2 bases, with 5 bases between. There are 13 residues in the CDR3. CDR3 sequence: CASSEGAYNEQFF. The CDR3 coding sequence is TGTGCCAGCAGTGAGGGGGCCTACAATGAGCAGTTCTTC.

Concerning this clone: One end of the junction is discordant with germline, which a read error may explain. V usage is TRBV7-6 and J usage is TRBJ2-3, with 7 bases identical to TRBD2. This CDR3 contains 15 residues. Germline-derived CDR1 and CDR2 are SGHVS and FNYEAQ. CDR3 sequence reads: CASNLTVTSTDTQYF. In DNA, the CDR3 is TGTGCCAGCAACCTGACAGTGACTAGCACGGATACGCAGTATTTT.

The rearrangement joins TRBV6-5 to TRBJ2-2; D assignment may be TRBD1 or TRBD2 (5 bases each). CDR3 length equals 12 residues. CDR1 is MNHEY and CDR2 is SVGAGI in the germline V gene. Trimming left V 0 bases short and J 10 bases short, with 6 bases between. The CDR3 DNA is TGTGCCAGCAGTTACTCAGGGACGGAGCTGTTTTTT. Residues: CASSYSGTELFF.

The chain links TRBV28 to TRBJ1-1; TRBD1 might be the D (6 bases). The CDR3 extends over 15 amino acids. CDR1 and CDR2 (germline): MDHEN, SYDVKM. The V end lost 5 bases, the J end lost 3 bases, and 16 bases lay between the germline ends. In DNA, the CDR3 is TGTGCCAGCAGTACCTTGACAGGTCTCGACACTGAAGCTTTCTTT. Amino acid sequence: CASSTLTGLDTEAFF.

This chain uses TRBV19 with TRBJ1-5; D call uncertain. The CDR3 is 15 residues long. Trimming left V 3 bases short and J 0 bases short, with 9 bases between. Germline V gives CDR1 LNHDA, CDR2 SQIVND (reference sequence). CDR3 region: CASSMSLYSNQPQHF. The CDR3, as DNA: TGTGCCAGTAGTATGTCTCTCTATAGCAATCAGCCCCAGCATTTT.

This clone was found once. The chain uses TRBV5-1 and TRBJ2-5, with a tentative D call TRBD1 (6 bases). Germline values: CDR1 SGHRS, CDR2 YFSETQ. CDR3 length: 14 amino acids. V lost 4 bases, J lost 1 base, and 11 bases lay in between. The CDR3 coding sequence is TGCGCCAGCAGCGATCGAGGGGGCCAAGAGACCCAGTACTTC. This encodes CASSDRGGQETQYF.

This chain joins TRBV4-1 and TRBJ1-1; D unresolved. Trimming took 2 bases from V and 5 from J, leaving 12 bases between them. CDR3 length equals 14 residues. CDR1 is MGHRA, CDR2 YSYEKL, per germline. The CDR3 bases are TGCGCCAGCAGCCAAAGTCGGGTTTTGACTGAAGCTTTCTTT. It specifies CASSQSRVLTEAFF.

DNA for the CDR3: TGTGCCAGCTCCCGGGGGGGACAGGGGTTTGCAGATACGCAGTATTTT. Encoded protein: CASSRGGQGFADTQYF. The rearrangement joins TRBV27 to TRBJ2-3, with TRBD1 matching 10 bases. J was trimmed by 4 bases and V by 8 bases; bases with no gene match: 12. This CDR3 has 16 residues. CDR1 MNHEY and CDR2 SMNVEV come from the germline V gene (reference sequence).

The chain uses TRBV5-4 and TRBJ2-1; D gene unclear. Trimming shortened V by 2 bases and J by 6 bases, and 12 bases separated the two germline ends. This CDR3 comprises 14 residues. Germline values: CDR1 SGHNT, CDR2 YYREEE (reference sequence). CDR3 DNA sequence: TGTGCCAGCAGCTTCACTTCCCTTGGCAATGAGCAGTTCTTC. This gives the protein CASSFTSLGNEQFF.

By share of the sample, this clone is medium-sized. CDR3 amino acids: CASSQGQGRSTEAFF. CDR3 coding DNA: TGTGCCAGCAGCCAGGGACAGGGGAGAAGCACTGAAGCTTTCTTT. The rearrangement links TRBV7-8 to TRBJ1-1; 10 bases align to TRBD1. This CDR3 has 15 residues. Germline values: CDR1 SGHVS, CDR2 FQNEAQ. V dropped 5 bases and J dropped 4; count of bases not matched to a gene: 7. Combining the CDR3 with reference TRBV7-8 and TRBJ1-1 gives the whole variable domain GAGVSQSPRYKVAKRGQDVALRCDPISGHVSLFWYQQALGQGPEFLTYFQNEAQLDKSGLPSDRFFAERPEGSVSTLKIQRTQQEDSAVYLCASSQGQGRSTEAFFGQGTRLTVV.